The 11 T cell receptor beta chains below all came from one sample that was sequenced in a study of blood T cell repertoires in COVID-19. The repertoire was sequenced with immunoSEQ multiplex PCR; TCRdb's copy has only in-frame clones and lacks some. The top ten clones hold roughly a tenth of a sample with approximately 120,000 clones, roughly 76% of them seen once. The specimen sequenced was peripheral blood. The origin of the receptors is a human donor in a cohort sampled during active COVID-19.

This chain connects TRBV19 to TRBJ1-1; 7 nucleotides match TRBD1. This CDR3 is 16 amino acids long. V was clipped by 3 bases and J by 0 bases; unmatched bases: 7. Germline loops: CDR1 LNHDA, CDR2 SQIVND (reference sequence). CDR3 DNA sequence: TGTGCCAGTAGTATTGGGACAGTAGTCATGAACACTGAAGCTTTCTTT. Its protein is CASSIGTVVMNTEAFF.

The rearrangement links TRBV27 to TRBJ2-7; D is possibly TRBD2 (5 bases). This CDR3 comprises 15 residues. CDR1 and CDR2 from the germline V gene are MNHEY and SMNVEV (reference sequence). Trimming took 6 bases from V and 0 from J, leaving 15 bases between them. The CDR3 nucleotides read TGTGCCAGCAGACCTCGCCGGGGTGGCTCCTACGAGCAGTACTTC. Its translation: CASRPRRGGSYEQYF.

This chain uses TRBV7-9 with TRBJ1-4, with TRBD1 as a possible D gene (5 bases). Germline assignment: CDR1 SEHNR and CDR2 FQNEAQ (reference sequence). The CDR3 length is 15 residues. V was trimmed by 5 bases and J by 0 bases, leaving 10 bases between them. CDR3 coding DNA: TGTGCCAGCAGCCCCCCGGGGGCAACTAATGAAAAACTGTTTTTT. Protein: CASSPPGATNEKLFF.

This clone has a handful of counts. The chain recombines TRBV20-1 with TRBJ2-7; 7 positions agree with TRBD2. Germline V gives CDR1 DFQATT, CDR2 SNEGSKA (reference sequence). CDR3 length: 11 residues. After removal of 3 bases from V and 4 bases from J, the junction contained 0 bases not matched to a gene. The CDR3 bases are TGCAGTGCTAGGCGGGAGTACGAGCAGTACTTC. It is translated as CSARREYEQYF.

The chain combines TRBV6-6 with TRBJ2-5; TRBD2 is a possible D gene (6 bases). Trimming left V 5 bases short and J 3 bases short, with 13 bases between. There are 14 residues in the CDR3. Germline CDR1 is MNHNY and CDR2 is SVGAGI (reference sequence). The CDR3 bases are TGTGCCAGCAGTCGATCGACTAGAAAAGAGACCCAGTACTTC. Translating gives CASSRSTRKETQYF.

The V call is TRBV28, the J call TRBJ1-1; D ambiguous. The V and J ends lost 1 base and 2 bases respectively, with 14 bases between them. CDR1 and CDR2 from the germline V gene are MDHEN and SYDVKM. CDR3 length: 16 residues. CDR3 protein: CASSLSPGSVNTEAFF. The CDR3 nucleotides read TGTGCCAGCAGTTTATCCCCGGGGAGCGTTAACACTGAAGCTTTCTTT.

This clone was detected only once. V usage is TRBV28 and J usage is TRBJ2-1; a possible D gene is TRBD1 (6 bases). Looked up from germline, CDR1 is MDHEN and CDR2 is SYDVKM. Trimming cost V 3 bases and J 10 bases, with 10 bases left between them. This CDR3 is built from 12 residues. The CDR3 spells CASSFPGDEQFF. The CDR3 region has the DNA TGTGCCAGCAGTTTTCCAGGGGACGAGCAGTTCTTC.

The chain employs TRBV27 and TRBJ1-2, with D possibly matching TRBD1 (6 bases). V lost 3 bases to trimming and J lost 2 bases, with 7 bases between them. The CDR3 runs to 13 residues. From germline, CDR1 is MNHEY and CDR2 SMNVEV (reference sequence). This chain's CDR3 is CASSFQGNYGYTF. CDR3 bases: TGTGCCAGCAGTTTTCAGGGGAACTATGGCTACACCTTC.

The CDR3 nucleotides read TGTGCCAGCAGCCTAGGGGACAGGGAAGTGCAGTACTTC. Its protein is CASSLGDREVQYF. This chain connects TRBV9 to TRBJ2-7; TRBD1 aligns across 9 bases. Germline CDR1 SGDLS, CDR2 YYNGEE. V gave up 4 bases and J gave up 9 bases; unmatched junction bases: 8. This CDR3 spans 13 amino acids. Looking up the rest from reference TRBV9 and TRBJ2-7 gives the full variable domain: DSGVTQTPKHLITATGQRVTLRCSPRSGDLSVYWYQQSLDQGLQFLIQYYNGEERAKGNILERFSAQQFPDLHSELNLSSLELGDSALYFCASSLGDREVQYFGPGTRLTVT.

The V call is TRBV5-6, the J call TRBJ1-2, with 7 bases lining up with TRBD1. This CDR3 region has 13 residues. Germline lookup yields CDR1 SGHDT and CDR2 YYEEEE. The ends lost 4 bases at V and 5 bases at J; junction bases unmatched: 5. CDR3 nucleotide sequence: TGTGCCAGCAGCGAAGACAGGGTGTATGGCTACACCTTC. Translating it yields CASSEDRVYGYTF.

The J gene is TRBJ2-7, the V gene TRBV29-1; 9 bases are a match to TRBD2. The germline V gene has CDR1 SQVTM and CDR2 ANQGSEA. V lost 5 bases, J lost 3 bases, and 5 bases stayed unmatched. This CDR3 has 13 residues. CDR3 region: CSVWVSGSYEQYF. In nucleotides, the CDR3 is TGCAGCGTTTGGGTTAGCGGGAGCTACGAGCAGTACTTC.